This T cell receptor (beta chain) stems from a study of T-cell reconstitution after alpha-beta-depleted transplantation in children (TCRdb year 2016). About the study as a whole: T-cell immune reconstitution after TCRalphabeta/CD19-depleted allogeneic hematopoietic cell transplantation in children was quantitatively tracked in the study by means of TCR repertoire profiling.

The CDR3 has 17 amino acids, counting the end cysteine and phenylalanine. The entry retains the CDR3 DNA only, 51 bases that are in frame from base 1. V is pared back by 4 bases and J by 6 bases, with 21 bases lying between the germline termini. Concerning this clonotype itself: No cognate antigen has been identified for it. Base qualities are not recorded, but no much larger clone differs from it by a single base.

The library was made by PCR. Reads for this sample came from an Illumina HiSeq 2500. To normalize quantification of the TCRbeta repertoire, the TCR libraries were built with molecular barcoding that relied on unique molecular identifiers. Clones were called with MiXCR by TCRdb after fastp trimmed the public reads at Q25, and only in-frame beta chains were retained. CDR3 protein duplicates are merged, each entry listing the most common genes and DNA. This sample lists approximately 400,000 distinct CDR3 sequences; approximately 11% were detected once. Approximately 5% of the sample lies in the top ten.

The rearrangement joined TRBV12-3 or TRBV12-4 to TRBJ2-2; the D gene is possibly TRBD1, with 5 bases matching. Sequenced material: PBMCs from the stem cell graft donor, taken from the stem cell graft. The clonotype originates from a human donor who donated a stem cell graft to a child with acute myeloid leukemia. The nucleotide sequence reads as follows: TGTGCCAGCAGTTGGCAGGGCCCAGCCACAAGGGCCGGGGAGCTGTTTTTT. It encodes CASSWQGPATRAGELFF.